Below, 2 T cell receptor beta chains from the same sample are listed, as sequenced in a study of CD8+ T cells in alopecia areata. As to treatment: oral pan-JAK inhibitor, 5-10 mg twice daily. Extracted RNA was reverse transcribed into cDNA, the sequencing template. TCRdb's table, derived via immunoSEQ multiplex PCR, lists solely in-frame clones and lacks some. The sample holds about 140,000 clones, roughly 82% seen once. Sequenced material: CD8+ T cells sorted from blood, taken at week 4, from a patient treated with tofacitinib. The receptor source for this set is a human donor with alopecia areata.

This clone was detected only a few times. The chain couples TRBV12-5 to TRBJ2-1; 7 nucleotides line up with TRBD1. Germline assignment: CDR1 LGHNT and CDR2 FRNRAP. Losses at the gene ends were 0 bases for V and 5 bases for J; bases not matched to a gene: 4. This CDR3 is 15 amino acids long. CDR3 sequence reads: CASGLVTGFHNEQFF. The DNA of the CDR3 is TGTGCTAGTGGTTTGGTGACAGGGTTTCACAATGAGCAGTTCTTC. The full variable domain, rest sourced from reference TRBV12-5 and TRBJ2-1, is DARVTQTPRHKVTEMGQEVTMRCQPILGHNTVFWYRQTMMQGLELLAYFRNRAPLDDSGMPKDRFSAEMPDATLATLKIQPSEPRDSAVYFCASGLVTGFHNEQFFGPGTRLTVL.

In its sample, this clone was seen a few times. The rearrangement joins TRBV15 to TRBJ1-6, with D possibly TRBD1 on 5 matching bases. Trimming left V 2 bases short and J 5 bases short, with 7 bases between. The CDR3 has 14 amino acids. The germline V gene has CDR1 LNHNV and CDR2 YYDKDF (reference sequence). The CDR3 region is CATSRRGNNSPLHF. The CDR3 bases are TGTGCCACCAGCAGAAGGGGAAATAATTCACCCCTCCACTTT.